Here is one TCR beta chain with its context. The V and J ends lost 3 bases and 4 bases, in that order; junction bases with no gene match: 4. Germline assignment: CDR1 SGHRS and CDR2 YFSETQ. The CDR3 loop spans 14 amino acids. Sequenced by immunoSEQ multiplex PCR; TCRdb stores in-frame clones only, minus some. The sample lists 50,000 to 65,000 clones; nearly 95% were seen once. This sample was taken from a study of technical replicates of blood from a few donors. This chain links TRBV5-1 with TRBJ1-5, with TRBD1 matching 7 bases. The sequence was collected from a human donor in good health. Some clones in this sample may be carry-over from other donors' samples. Material: PBMCs. The DNA of the CDR3 is TGCGCCAGCAGCTGGACAGGTCTAAATCAGCCCCAGCATTTT. Protein sequence: CASSWTGLNQPQHF.